The sequence of this T cell receptor (beta chain) was determined in a study of OX40 agonist ivuxolimab in advanced cancers. Germline values: CDR1 MNHNS, CDR2 SASEGT. V shed 5 bases and J shed 1 base, with 8 bases lying between them. CDR3 length: 13 residues. The table came from immunoSEQ multiplex PCR; TCRdb's copy has only in-frame clones and leaves some out. The sample has 72,000 or so clones, roughly 85% seen once. The TCR comes from an adult with an advanced solid tumor such as melanoma, head and neck, liver or kidney cancer. The genes are TRBV6-1 and TRBJ1-1; D not certain. The sequencing here drew on CD4+ or CD8+ T cells sorted from blood, taken in a trial of the OX40 agonist ivuxolimab. CDR3 nucleotides: TGTGCCAGCAGTCTAGGACGGAACACTGAAGCTTTCTTT. This sequence encodes CASSLGRNTEAFF.